Following are 17 T cell receptor beta chains from one sample sequenced in a study of Graves' ophthalmopathy and Graves' hyperthyroidism. TCR beta CDR3 regions were amplified from RNA transcripts. First-round RT-PCR with HTBI primers preceded a second-round multiplex PCR. Each CDR3 protein is one row after TCRdb ran MiXCR on the multiplex PCR reads. The data show hundreds of thousands of distinct CDR3 sequences, about 41% seen once. Sequencing was performed on peripheral blood. The origin of the receptors is an adult man with Graves' ophthalmopathy.

At least ten counts were recorded for this clonotype. The genes are TRBV24-1 and TRBJ2-2; 9 bases map to TRBD2. CDR3 length: 15 residues. Trimming at V came to 4 bases and at J to 5 bases, leaving 4 bases not matched to a gene. Germline-derived CDR1 and CDR2 are KGHDR and SFDVKD. CDR3 bases: TGTGCCACCAGTGAAGCTAGCGGGACTACCGGGGAGCTGTTTTTT. Protein: CATSEASGTTGELFF.

This clonotype has just one count. It is likely a read error, because the conserved phenylalanine at the end of the CDR3 is missing. J is TRBJ1-2 and V is TRBV5-1; D is undetermined. In germline, CDR1 is SGHRS, CDR2 YFSETQ. The CDR3 spans 14 residues. The CDR3, as DNA: TGTGCCAGCACCGCACCCTCTCCTGCCTATGGCTACACCCTC. Translation: CASTAPSPAYGYTL.

A few counts support this clonotype. This chain uses TRBV19 with TRBJ2-7; 9 bases line up with TRBD1. The CDR3 loop spans 16 amino acids. Germline lookup yields CDR1 LNHDA and CDR2 SQIVND (reference sequence). Losses at the gene ends were 2 bases for V and 3 bases for J; bases not matched to a gene: 8. DNA for the CDR3: TGTGCCAGTAGTATAACTTCCGGGACAGGGTTCTACGAGCAGTACTTC. This sequence encodes CASSITSGTGFYEQYF.

Concerning this clonotype: Since a much larger clone is just one base distant, this may be a read error. CDR3 DNA: TGTGCCAGCAGCTCAGGGTCTGAGGACAGGGATCTTGAAAAACTGTTTTTT. It yields the protein CASSSGSEDRDLEKLFF. The V call is TRBV7-8, the J call TRBJ1-4; 8 bases align to TRBD1. The V and J ends lost 4 bases and 7 bases, in that order; junction bases with no gene match: 14. The CDR3 runs to 17 residues. The germline V gene has CDR1 SGHVS and CDR2 FQNEAQ.

The gene calls are TRBV4-2 and TRBJ2-2; 8 bases fit TRBD1. The V and J ends lost 3 bases and 5 bases, in that order; junction bases with no gene match: 8. The germline V gene encodes CDR1 LGHNA and CDR2 YNFKEQ. The CDR3 is 16 residues long. The CDR3 loop reads CASSHSPTGETGELFF. The CDR3 DNA follows: TGTGCCAGCAGCCATTCGCCGACAGGGGAAACCGGGGAGCTGTTTTTT.

This clonotype was recorded at least ten times. The rearrangement uses TRBV7-2 and TRBJ2-5; TRBD2 aligns across 10 bases. After removal of 3 bases from V and 5 bases from J, the junction contained 12 bases not matched to a gene. CDR1 and CDR2 (germline): SGHTA, FQGNSA. CDR3 length equals 17 residues. The CDR3 sequence is CASSLLASGGRRETQYF. The CDR3 region has the DNA TGTGCCAGCAGCTTGCTAGCTAGCGGGGGCCGCCGGGAGACCCAGTACTTC.

This clonotype appeared once. This chain links TRBV2 with TRBJ1-1; 7 nucleotides match TRBD1. V gave up 6 bases and J gave up 3 bases; unmatched junction bases: 4. Germline V gene data show CDR1 as SNHLY and CDR2 as FYNNEI. The length of the CDR3 is 13 residues. CDR3 nucleotide sequence: TGTGCCAGCAGGGTAACAGGGGACACTGAAGCTTTCTTT. It codes for CASRVTGDTEAFF.

This clonotype was seen repeatedly, ten times or more. The chain combines TRBV27 with TRBJ2-5; D not resolved. This CDR3 is 13 amino acids long. The germline V and J ends were trimmed by 4 bases and 4 bases, with 10 bases remaining between them. Per the germline V gene, CDR1 is MNHEY and CDR2 is SMNVEV (reference sequence). The CDR3 loop reads CASSSRKGETQYF. The CDR3, as DNA: TGTGCCAGCAGTTCACGGAAGGGAGAGACCCAGTACTTC.

The J gene is TRBJ2-5, the V gene TRBV20-1; no clear D gene. In germline, CDR1 is DFQATT, CDR2 SNEGSKA (reference sequence). V lost 3 bases to trimming and J lost 5 bases, with 13 bases between them. The length of the CDR3 is 13 residues. CDR3 sequence: CSASMGYEETQYF. For the CDR3, the DNA is TGCAGTGCTAGTATGGGCTACGAGGAGACCCAGTACTTC.

The chain couples TRBV7-9 to TRBJ2-3; 8 bases are shared with TRBD1. In germline, CDR1 is SEHNR, CDR2 FQNEAQ (reference sequence). J was trimmed by 3 bases and V by 5 bases; bases with no gene match: 7. This CDR3 spans 15 amino acids. The CDR3 reads CASSQTRDRTDTQYF. DNA for the CDR3: TGTGCCAGCAGCCAGACCCGGGACAGGACAGATACGCAGTATTTT.

This clonotype has only a few counts. This chain links TRBV6-1 with TRBJ1-6, with D perhaps TRBD1 (6 bases). The ends were cut back, 6 bases at V and 7 bases at J, with 16 bases in the middle. CDR3 length: 15 amino acids. Looked up from germline, CDR1 is MNHNS and CDR2 is SASEGT. The CDR3 sequence: CASSLYGTPNSPLHF. CDR3 bases: TGTGCCAGCAGCCTTTACGGGACACCAAATTCACCCCTCCACTTT.

This clonotype showed up many times. This sequence joins TRBV5-1 and TRBJ1-2; TRBD1 agrees at 7 bases. Germline V gene sequence: CDR1 SGHRS, CDR2 YFSETQ. The CDR3 has 16 amino acids. V trimming: 0 bases; J trimming: 6 bases; junction bases outside the gene matches: 11. CDR3 sequence: CASSLGTGRDPDGYTF. The CDR3 DNA is TGCGCCAGCAGCTTGGGGACAGGCCGCGATCCAGATGGCTACACCTTC. Looking up the rest from reference TRBV5-1 and TRBJ1-2 gives the full variable domain: KAGVTQTPRYLIKTRGQQVTLSCSPISGHRSVSWYQQTPGQGLQFLFEYFSETQRNKGNFPGRFSGRQFSNSRSEMNVSTLELGDSALYLCASSLGTGRDPDGYTFGSGTRLTVV.

This clonotype occurred once. The V gene is TRBV5-1, the J gene TRBJ2-2, with 11 bases lining up with TRBD1. There are 16 residues in the CDR3. Trimming took 3 bases from V and 6 from J; bases not matched to a gene: 7. CDR1 and CDR2 (germline): SGHRS, YFSETQ. The CDR3 DNA sequence: TGCGCCAGCAGCTCCGGTGGGACAGGGGGTGCCGGGGAGCTGTTTTTT. Encoded protein: CASSSGGTGGAGELFF.

The chain has TRBV6-1 and TRBJ2-7, with D hard to call. Germline CDR1 MNHNS, CDR2 SASEGT. V lost 5 bases, J lost 1 base, and 9 bases lay in between. The CDR3 length is 13 residues. The DNA for the CDR3 is TGTGCCAGCAGTAAGACATATTCCTACGAGCAGTACTTC. Translated, it gives CASSKTYSYEQYF.

This clonotype was seen ten or more times. The chain uses TRBV9 and TRBJ2-5; 8 positions agree with TRBD2. The CDR3 covers 16 residues. Germline assignment: CDR1 SGDLS and CDR2 YYNGEE. V lost 4 bases, J lost 1 base, and 9 bases stayed unmatched. CDR3: CASSPRSGSFQETQYF. The CDR3 DNA follows: TGTGCCAGCAGCCCTCGGAGCGGGAGTTTCCAAGAGACCCAGTACTTC.

In this sample, this clonotype turned up many times. The chain recombines TRBV24-1 with TRBJ2-5, with D possibly being TRBD1 (6 bases). Trimming cost V 4 bases and J 2 bases, with 10 bases left between them. The CDR3 consists of 14 residues. Germline V CDR1 and CDR2: KGHDR, SFDVKD. This CDR3 is CATSERTAQETQYF. DNA of the CDR3: TGTGCCACCAGTGAAAGGACAGCACAAGAGACCCAGTACTTC.

This clonotype showed up many times. The chain carries TRBV10-2 and TRBJ2-2, with 9 bases aligning to TRBD2. The CDR3 covers 15 residues. Per the germline V gene, CDR1 is WSHSY and CDR2 is SAAADI. With 4 bases clipped from V and 7 bases from J, the junction kept 7 bases outside the gene matches. The CDR3 reads CASSAFSGGIGELFF. CDR3 sequence (DNA): TGCGCCAGCAGTGCCTTTAGCGGGGGAATCGGGGAGCTGTTTTTT.